The 21 T cell receptor beta chains in this list originate from one sample, sequenced in a study of blood T cells in healthy people across ages. It was with a sample-barcoded 5' primer and a J-beta primer mix that a second PCR of roughly 7 to 12 cycles was run. TCRdb analysed the 5' RACE reads with MiXCR anew, one entry per CDR3 protein. Altogether approximately 800,000 distinct CDR3 sequences are present, 20% to 30% being singletons, with the ten largest covering roughly 3.5%. These data are also associated with another study on T cells of mothers and their children.

Sample: blood. The receptors derive from a boy aged 5 to 17 in good health.

In this sample, this clonotype turned up a few times. V and J are TRBV5-5 and TRBJ1-2; the D gene is possibly TRBD1 (5 bases). This CDR3 has 14 residues. The V gene lost 0 bases and the J gene lost 3 bases, with 9 bases spanning the gap. Germline V CDR1 and CDR2: SGHKS, YYEKEE (reference sequence). The CDR3 loop reads CASSLVQDYYGYTF. Here the CDR3 DNA reads TGTGCCAGCAGCTTGGTACAGGACTACTATGGCTACACCTTC.

The chain has TRBV6-1 and TRBJ1-1, with 8 bases aligning to TRBD1. Trimming at V came to 0 bases and at J to 11 bases, leaving 8 bases not matched to a gene. This CDR3 is built from 14 residues. Germline V CDR1 and CDR2: MNHNS, SASEGT. CDR3 in amino acids: CASSEAPQGALAFF. CDR3 sequence (DNA): TGTGCCAGCAGTGAAGCTCCGCAGGGGGCTTTGGCTTTCTTT.

Only a few counts were recorded for this clonotype. V and J are TRBV5-1 and TRBJ2-1; D is perhaps TRBD2 (6 bases). The end of the DNA fits TRBJ2-7 better, so the J call may be wrong. CDR3 size: 15 residues. The germline CDR1 and CDR2 sequences are SGHRS and YFSETQ. CDR3: CASSLLSGSSYEQYF. The CDR3 DNA reads TGCGCCAGCAGCTTGCTTTCCGGGAGCTCCTACGAGCAGTACTTC.

This chain joins TRBV6-2 or TRBV6-3 and TRBJ1-2; D not certain. V was shortened by 5 bases and J by 8 bases, with 9 bases between the two germline ends. The CDR3 extends over 11 amino acids. Germline V lookup: CDR1 MNHEY, CDR2 SVGEGT. The CDR3 loop reads CASSLGLGYTF. The CDR3 DNA follows: TGTGCCAGCAGTCTGGGTCTCGGCTACACCTTC.

This clonotype was counted once. The chain combines TRBV29-1 with TRBJ1-1, with unresolved D. The CDR3 length is 15 residues. Germline V gives CDR1 SQVTM, CDR2 ANQGSEA. V was trimmed by 0 bases and J by 1 base, leaving 12 bases between them. The CDR3 region is CSVEDWVGENTEAFF. In DNA, the CDR3 is TGCAGCGTTGAAGACTGGGTTGGGGAGAACACTGAAGCTTTCTTT.

The CDR3 protein is CASSALNTENYGYTF. In DNA form, the CDR3 reads TGCGCCAGCAGCGCCCTGAATACAGAAAACTATGGCTACACCTTC. The chain has TRBV5-1 and TRBJ1-2; D ambiguous. CDR3 length equals 15 residues. V was shortened by 4 bases and J by 2 bases, with 15 bases between the two germline ends. Looked up from germline, CDR1 is SGHRS and CDR2 is YFSETQ.

This chain joins TRBV29-1 and TRBJ2-2, with D unclear. This CDR3 region has 14 residues. V was shortened by 6 bases and J by 4 bases, with 15 bases between the two germline ends. In germline, CDR1 is SQVTM, CDR2 ANQGSEA. This CDR3 reads CSVPTNWGTGELFF. The CDR3 coding sequence is TGCAGCGTCCCTACAAACTGGGGCACCGGGGAGCTGTTTTTT.

This clonotype appeared a few times. This chain links TRBV27 with TRBJ2-5; the match to TRBD1 covers 11 bases. This CDR3 has 16 residues. Trimming took 4 bases from V and 3 from J; bases not matched to a gene: 7. Germline V CDR1 and CDR2: MNHEY, SMNVEV (reference sequence). The DNA of the CDR3 is TGTGCCAGCAGTTCCGAGGGACAGGGGGAAAAAGAGACCCAGTACTTC. Translated: CASSSEGQGEKETQYF.

This clonotype has a handful of counts. The chain is built from TRBV4-3 and TRBJ2-5; either TRBD1 or TRBD2 may supply D (5 bases each). Deletions cut 4 bases from V and 1 base from J, with 16 bases between. CDR3 length: 16 residues. CDR1 is LGHNA and CDR2 is YSLEER in the germline V gene. The DNA for the CDR3 is TGCGCCAGCAGCCGAGAGACACAAGGGACCCAAGAGACCCAGTACTTC. Residues: CASSRETQGTQETQYF.

The V call is TRBV20-1, the J call TRBJ1-3; D is uncertain. Germline CDR1 DFQATT, CDR2 SNEGSKA (reference sequence). V lost 6 bases to trimming and J lost 2 bases, with 11 bases between them. The CDR3 extends over 13 amino acids. DNA for the CDR3: TGCAGTGCCTCCGGGCCGGCTGGAAACACCATATATTTT. Amino acids: CSASGPAGNTIYF.

This clonotype was seen only once. V usage is TRBV20-1 and J usage is TRBJ2-1, with TRBD2 identical over 10 bases. The length of the CDR3 is 16 residues. V dropped 3 bases and J dropped 4; count of bases not matched to a gene: 9. Germline V gene sequence: CDR1 DFQATT, CDR2 SNEGSKA (reference sequence). For the CDR3, the DNA is TGCAGTGCTAGTAACCCGGGACTAGCGATATACAATGAGCAGTTCTTC. Its translation: CSASNPGLAIYNEQFF.

As regards this clonotype: A read error may produce the germline difference seen at one junction end. This chain links TRBV4-3 with TRBJ1-6, with a tentative D call TRBD1 (6 bases). This CDR3 has 15 residues. Germline-derived CDR1 and CDR2 are LGHNA and YSLEER. The CDR3 DNA follows: TGCGCCAGCAGCCAAGAACAGGGATATAATTTACCCCTCCACTTT. Its translation: CASSQEQGYNLPLHF.

The table lists this clonotype with a few counts. The chain has TRBV27 and TRBJ1-6; TRBD1 matches at 7 bases. V lost 7 bases to trimming and J lost 9 bases; unmatched junction nucleotides: 6. In germline, CDR1 is MNHEY, CDR2 SMNVEV (reference sequence). The CDR3 has 13 residues. CDR3 region: CASTGGSGSPLHF. CDR3 sequence (DNA): TGTGCCAGCACAGGGGGGTCGGGTTCACCCCTCCACTTT.

This clonotype was seen only a few times. The chain combines TRBV29-1 with TRBJ2-5; D is unclear. The CDR3 extends over 11 amino acids. CDR1 and CDR2 from the germline V gene are SQVTM and ANQGSEA. The chain's CDR3 is CTYQDQETQYF. The DNA for the CDR3 is TGCACCTACCAAGATCAAGAGACCCAGTACTTC.

The chain carries TRBV7-2 and TRBJ2-7; possibly TRBD1 for D (6 bases). V was shortened by 6 bases and J by 0 bases, with 18 bases between the two germline ends. The length of the CDR3 is 16 residues. Germline V gene lookup returns CDR1 SGHTA and CDR2 FQGNSA. CDR3 residues: CASRPDGTPYSYEQYF. The CDR3 DNA is TGTGCCAGCAGACCCGACGGGACACCTTACTCCTACGAGCAGTACTTC.

The chain employs TRBV5-1 and TRBJ2-5; D uncertain. V was shortened by 3 bases and J by 3 bases, with 18 bases between the two germline ends. The CDR3 runs to 16 residues. Germline V CDR1 and CDR2: SGHRS, YFSETQ. The CDR3: CASSSLSERLEETQYF. The CDR3 DNA follows: TGCGCCAGCAGCTCACTTTCGGAAAGGTTAGAAGAGACCCAGTACTTC. The whole variable domain, remainder taken from reference TRBV5-1 and TRBJ2-5, is KAGVTQTPRYLIKTRGQQVTLSCSPISGHRSVSWYQQTPGQGLQFLFEYFSETQRNKGNFPGRFSGRQFSNSRSEMNVSTLELGDSALYLCASSSLSERLEETQYFGPGTRLLVL.

This clonotype has a handful of counts. The chain combines TRBV7-2 with TRBJ2-5, with D perhaps matching TRBD1 or TRBD2 (5 bases each). The J call may be incorrect, as the DNA end agrees better with TRBJ2-7. Germline CDR1 reads SGHTA; CDR2 reads FQGNSA. This CDR3 spans 14 amino acids. The CDR3 DNA is TGTGCCAGCCGGGTCGGGGCGGATGAATACGAGCAGTACTTC. Translating it yields CASRVGADEYEQYF.

Only a few counts were recorded for this clonotype. This chain uses TRBV29-1 with TRBJ1-5; D gene uncertain. V shed 6 bases and J shed 0 bases, with 12 bases lying between them. Germline CDR1 and CDR2: SQVTM and ANQGSEA. This CDR3 is 14 amino acids long. The CDR3 nucleotides read TGCAGCGTCGCCCGGGCCCCTAGCAATCAGCCCCAGCATTTT. It yields the protein CSVARAPSNQPQHF.

This clonotype was counted a few times. This chain joins TRBV14 and TRBJ2-3, with D possibly matching TRBD2 (6 bases). The CDR3 covers 13 residues. Germline-derived CDR1 and CDR2 are SGHDN and FVKESK. Trimming shortened V by 1 base and J by 7 bases, and 9 bases separated the two germline ends. The CDR3 protein is CASSQARGNTQYF. CDR3 bases: TGTGCCAGCAGCCAAGCCCGGGGGAATACGCAGTATTTT.

This clonotype was seen only a few times. Germline is not matched at one junction end, which may reflect a read error. V is TRBV20-1 and J is TRBJ2-5; the match to TRBD2 covers 12 bases. This CDR3 region has 17 residues. Germline-derived CDR1 and CDR2 are DFQATT and SNEGSKA (reference sequence). CDR3 amino acids: CRARAVPLAGGRETQYF. In DNA, the CDR3 is TGCCGTGCTAGAGCCGTCCCTCTAGCGGGAGGGAGGGAGACCCAGTACTTC.

The V call is TRBV10-3, the J call TRBJ2-5, with a weak D call TRBD2 (7 bases). Germline loops: CDR1 ENHRY, CDR2 SYGVKD. The germline V and J ends were trimmed by 10 bases and 2 bases, with 26 bases remaining between them. This CDR3 contains 17 residues. The CDR3 spells CATRKAGLRGGQETQYF. The CDR3 region has the DNA TGTGCCACCCGGAAAGCGGGATTAAGGGGGGGTCAAGAGACCCAGTACTTC.